A selection of T cell receptor beta chains follows, all from one sample in a study of shared clonotypes between healthy human individuals. Profiled with immunoSEQ multiplex PCR; TCRdb holds only in-frame clones, not every one. In the table there are 2 million to 3 million clones, around nine tenths of which are singletons. The specimen was naive CD4+ T cells sorted from blood. Every receptor here comes from a man aged 18 to 29 in good health. Each CDR3 is given with its conserved first and last residue.

cdr3_length v_call cdr3_aa
16 TRBV4-1 CASSPGQGAYNSPLHF
17 TRBV18 CASSPTTGPSGANVLTF
15 TRBV6-1 CASSEPGQGVYGYTF
15 TRBV5-1 CASSQAMINTGELFF
14 TRBV10-1 CASSHRGLRTEAFF
14 TRBV5-1 CASSFPGPNNEQFF
18 TRBV5-1 CASSLATGGAPFFNEQFF
19 TRBV6-1 CASSERGPFGTRLTAEQFF
13 TRBV7-9 CASRTAGRSEQFF
14 TRBV5-1 CASRGGPTQETQYF
12 TRBV7-2 CASSLMEQPQHF
13 TRBV6-5 CASSQGQGDGYTF
14 TRBV5-1 CASSLAEGGKTQYF
14 TRBV5-1 CASSPGQGAGEQYF
14 TRBV11-3 CASSSGTAHNEQFF
15 TRBV14 CASSLNLQATGELFF
17 TRBV28 CASSLSDRGVRTGELFF
14 TRBV6-6 CASSRREDSSPLHF